The 6 T cell receptor beta chains in this list originate from one sample, sequenced in a study of cytomegalovirus exposure and HLA in healthy donors. The data were produced by immunoSEQ multiplex PCR, yet TCRdb's version contains in-frame clones alone and is incomplete. The repertoire has roughly 300,000 clones, more than 80% of them found once; the top ten carry approximately 0.84%. The sequencing sample was made of PBMCs. The receptors derive from a woman under 30 in good health and CMV-seronegative.

As regards this clone: The same CDR3 can be traced to other DNA sequences in this sample. This chain uses TRBV5-4 with TRBJ2-7, with 12 nucleotides matching TRBD2. Germline V gives CDR1 SGHNT, CDR2 YYREEE (reference sequence). V shed 4 bases, J shed 1 base, and the junction held 3 bases outside the gene matches. There are 15 residues in the CDR3. CDR3 amino acids: CASSPGLAGSYEQYF. The CDR3 nucleotides read TGTGCCAGCAGCCCCGGACTAGCGGGATCCTACGAGCAGTACTTC.

The rearrangement links TRBV9 to TRBJ2-7; a possible D gene is TRBD1 (5 bases). CDR1 is SGDLS and CDR2 is YYNGEE in the germline V gene. This CDR3 has 14 residues. V lost 4 bases to trimming and J lost 2 bases, with 13 bases between them. DNA of the CDR3: TGTGCCAGCAGCCCGCAGGGCATTCCCTACGAGCAGTACTTC. This encodes CASSPQGIPYEQYF.

This chain connects TRBV27 to TRBJ2-7; 11 nucleotides line up with TRBD2. The CDR3 sequence is 15 residues long. Looked up from germline, CDR1 is MNHEY and CDR2 is SMNVEV (reference sequence). V lost 5 bases and J lost 3; bases outside the gene matches: 6. CDR3 region: CASSTLGTSGYEQYF. CDR3 DNA: TGTGCCAGCAGTACCCTCGGGACTAGCGGCTACGAGCAGTACTTC.

The chain carries TRBV7-9 and TRBJ1-4, with D possibly TRBD1 on 5 matching bases. Deletions cut 1 base from V and 0 bases from J, with 15 bases between. Germline V gives CDR1 SEHNR, CDR2 FQNEAQ (reference sequence). This CDR3 is 18 amino acids long. The CDR3 spells CASSLGTYRSSTNEKLFF. Here the CDR3 DNA reads TGTGCCAGCAGCTTAGGAACCTACAGGAGTTCAACTAATGAAAAACTGTTTTTT.

This chain uses TRBV6-1 with TRBJ2-3, with TRBD2 identical over 8 bases. The CDR3 has 19 amino acids. CDR1 MNHNS and CDR2 SASEGT come from the germline V gene. The V segment lost 1 base and the J segment 4 bases; nucleotides outside the gene matches: 16. CDR3 DNA: TGTGCCAGCAGTGAAGGGGCAGATAGCGGGATTATGTACTCAGATACGCAGTATTTT. Residues: CASSEGADSGIMYSDTQYF.

The chain employs TRBV4-2 and TRBJ2-3; 7 positions match TRBD2. V gave up 2 bases and J gave up 1 base; unmatched junction bases: 3. The CDR3 covers 15 residues. Germline assignment: CDR1 LGHNA and CDR2 YNFKEQ. CDR3 sequence: CASSQTLAGTDTQYF. In nucleotides, the CDR3 is TGTGCCAGCAGCCAAACGCTAGCGGGCACAGATACGCAGTATTTT.